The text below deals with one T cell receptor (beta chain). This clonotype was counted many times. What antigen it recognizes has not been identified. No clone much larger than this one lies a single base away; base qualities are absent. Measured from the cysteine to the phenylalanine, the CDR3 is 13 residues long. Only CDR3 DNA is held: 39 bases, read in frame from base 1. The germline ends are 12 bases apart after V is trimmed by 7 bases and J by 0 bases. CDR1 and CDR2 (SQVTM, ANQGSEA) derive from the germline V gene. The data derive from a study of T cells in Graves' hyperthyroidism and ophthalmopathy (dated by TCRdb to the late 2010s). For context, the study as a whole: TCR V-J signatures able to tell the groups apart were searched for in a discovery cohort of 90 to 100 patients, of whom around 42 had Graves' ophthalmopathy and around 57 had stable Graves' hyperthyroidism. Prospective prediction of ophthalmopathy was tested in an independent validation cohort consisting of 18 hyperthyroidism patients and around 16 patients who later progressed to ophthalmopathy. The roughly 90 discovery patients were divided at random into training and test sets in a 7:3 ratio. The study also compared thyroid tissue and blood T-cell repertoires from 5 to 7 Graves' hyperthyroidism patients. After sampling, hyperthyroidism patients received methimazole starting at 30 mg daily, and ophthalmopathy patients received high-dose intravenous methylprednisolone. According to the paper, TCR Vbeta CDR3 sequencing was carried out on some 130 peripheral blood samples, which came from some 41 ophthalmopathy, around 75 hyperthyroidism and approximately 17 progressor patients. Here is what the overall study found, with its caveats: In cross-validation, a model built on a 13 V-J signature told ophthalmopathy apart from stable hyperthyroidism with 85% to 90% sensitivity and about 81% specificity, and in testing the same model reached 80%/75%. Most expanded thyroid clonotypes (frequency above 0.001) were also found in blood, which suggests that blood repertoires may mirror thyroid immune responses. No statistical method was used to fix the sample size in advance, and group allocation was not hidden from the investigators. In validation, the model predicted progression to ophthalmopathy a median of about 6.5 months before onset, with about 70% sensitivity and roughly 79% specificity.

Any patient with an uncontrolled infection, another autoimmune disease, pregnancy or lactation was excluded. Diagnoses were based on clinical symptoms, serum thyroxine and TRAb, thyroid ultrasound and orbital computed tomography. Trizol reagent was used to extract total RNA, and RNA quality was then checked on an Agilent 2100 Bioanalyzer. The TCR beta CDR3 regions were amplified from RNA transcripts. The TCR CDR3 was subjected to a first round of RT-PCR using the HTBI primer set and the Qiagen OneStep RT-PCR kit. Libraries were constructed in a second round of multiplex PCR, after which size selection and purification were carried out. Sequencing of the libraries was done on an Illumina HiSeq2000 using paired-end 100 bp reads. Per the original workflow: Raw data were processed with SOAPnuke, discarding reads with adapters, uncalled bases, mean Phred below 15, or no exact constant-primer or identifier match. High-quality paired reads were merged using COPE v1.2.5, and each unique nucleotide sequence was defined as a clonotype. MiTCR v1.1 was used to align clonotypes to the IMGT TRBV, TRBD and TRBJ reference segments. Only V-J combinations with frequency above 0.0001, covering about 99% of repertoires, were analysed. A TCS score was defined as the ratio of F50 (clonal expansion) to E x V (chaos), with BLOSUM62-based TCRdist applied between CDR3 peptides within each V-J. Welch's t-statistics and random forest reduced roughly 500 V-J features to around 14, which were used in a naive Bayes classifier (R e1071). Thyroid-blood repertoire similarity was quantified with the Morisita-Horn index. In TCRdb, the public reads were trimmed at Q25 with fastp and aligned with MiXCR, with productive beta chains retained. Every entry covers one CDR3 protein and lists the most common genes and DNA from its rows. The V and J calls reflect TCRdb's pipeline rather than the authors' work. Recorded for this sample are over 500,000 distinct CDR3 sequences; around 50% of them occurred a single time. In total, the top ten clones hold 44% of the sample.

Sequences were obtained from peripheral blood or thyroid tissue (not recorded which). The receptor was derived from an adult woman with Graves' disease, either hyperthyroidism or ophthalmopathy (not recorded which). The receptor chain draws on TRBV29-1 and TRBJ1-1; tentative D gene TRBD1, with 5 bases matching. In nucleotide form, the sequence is TGCAGCGCTACAGGAAATATGAACACTGAAGCTTTCTTT. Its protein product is CSATGNMNTEAFF.